This T cell receptor beta chain was identified in a study of T cells after posttransplantation cyclophosphamide. TCRdb keeps only in-frame clones here, not all; method: immunoSEQ multiplex PCR. This sample shows 13,000 or so clones and no singletons; about 7.3% rests with the ten largest. Per germline, CDR1 KGHSH and CDR2 LQKENI. The CDR3 runs 15 residues. V was pared by 4 bases and J by 4 bases, with 7 bases of the junction left unmatched. Peripheral blood was collected from the related graft donor on the marrow donation day. Notes on the study in general: Donor CD8+ memory clones often dominated recipient blood repertoires at later times. Blood and skin or GI T cell repertoires showed limited TRB overlap. Recipient CMV seropositivity and CMV reactivation strongly tracked TRB clonality.

In regard to this clone: The antigen is not known.

The specimen sequenced was PBMCs. The TCR sequence derives from a middle-aged woman in good health, CMV-negative, and a related stem cell transplant donor. V gene TRBV18 combines with J gene TRBJ1-1; 9 positions agree with TRBD1. The CDR3 nucleotides are TGTGCCAGCTCACAACGGACAGGGGAGAGCACTGAAGCTTTCTTT. This translates into CASSQRTGESTEAFF.